The 17 T cell receptor beta chains reported below all come from one sample, sequenced in a study of coeliac disease. The repertoire was sequenced with immunoSEQ multiplex PCR; TCRdb's copy has only in-frame clones and lacks some. The table records more than 3,500 clones, 60% of them present only once. Material: intraepithelial lymphocytes from the gut. These receptors came from a human donor with active celiac disease.

J is TRBJ2-7 and V is TRBV7-6; 7 bases map to TRBD1. V shed 4 bases, J shed 4 bases, and the junction held 10 bases outside the gene matches. CDR1 is SGHVS, CDR2 FNYEAQ, per germline. The CDR3 spans 15 residues. This CDR3 reads CASSSRRTGSYEQYF. As DNA, the CDR3 is TGTGCCAGCAGCTCCCGACGGACAGGATCTTACGAGCAGTACTTC.

The chain couples TRBV9 to TRBJ2-3; D perhaps matches TRBD2 (6 bases). V gave up 4 bases and J gave up 2 bases, with 17 bases separating them. The CDR3 extends over 16 amino acids. The V gene's germline CDR1 is SGDLS and CDR2 YYNGEE. For the CDR3, the DNA is TGTGCCAGCAGCCCCAAGGGCGGACTACCCACAGATACGCAGTATTTT. Translation: CASSPKGGLPTDTQYF.

The chain has TRBV6-5 and TRBJ1-1; 9 nucleotides align to TRBD1. Trimming took 5 bases from V and 5 from J; bases not matched to a gene: 3. Germline lookup yields CDR1 MNHEY and CDR2 SVGAGI. There are 13 residues in the CDR3. The CDR3 DNA reads TGTGCCAGCAGTGACAGGGGGGTGACTGAAGCTTTCTTT. Translation: CASSDRGVTEAFF.

This clone was seen only a few times. The J gene is TRBJ1-1, the V gene TRBV6-6; D gene ambiguous. The CDR3 extends over 13 amino acids. Trimming took off 2 bases at V and 0 bases at J, with 4 bases between the two ends. CDR1 and CDR2 (germline): MNHNY, SVGAGI (reference sequence). In nucleotides, the CDR3 is TGTGCCAGCAGTTACACAATGAACACTGAAGCTTTCTTT. Protein product: CASSYTMNTEAFF.

This sequence joins TRBV27 and TRBJ2-3; D gene unclear. In germline, CDR1 is MNHEY, CDR2 SMNVEV (reference sequence). Trimming pared 5 bases from V and 4 bases from J, leaving 19 bases between. The CDR3 is 16 residues long. This chain's CDR3 is CASSPPGIYSSDTQYF. CDR3 coding DNA: TGTGCCAGCAGTCCGCCGGGTATTTATTCTTCAGATACGCAGTATTTT.

The sample holds a few counts of this clone. The rearrangement links TRBV29-1 to TRBJ2-3; D is ambiguous. V dropped 7 bases and J dropped 6 bases, with 14 bases sitting between them. Germline V gene lookup returns CDR1 SQVTM and CDR2 ANQGSEA. The CDR3 totals 12 residues. Written as DNA, the CDR3 is TGCAGCGGGCCGGCGGATGGTGATACGCAGTATTTT. Translating it yields CSGPADGDTQYF.

V gene TRBV6-6 combines with J gene TRBJ2-5; D might be TRBD1 (6 bases). V lost 7 bases and J 5 bases, leaving 14 bases between the germline ends. In germline, CDR1 is MNHNY, CDR2 SVGAGI (reference sequence). This CDR3 comprises 13 residues. The DNA of the CDR3 is TGTGCCAGCATTCGAGGGGACATGGAGACCCAGTACTTC. Translation: CASIRGDMETQYF.

The rearrangement uses TRBV29-1 and TRBJ1-2; no firm D call. V lost 7 bases to trimming and J lost 12 bases, with 18 bases between them. CDR3 size: 11 residues. In germline, CDR1 is SQVTM, CDR2 ANQGSEA. CDR3 coding DNA: TGCAGCGGCGGGTTATCACAGCAACACACCTTC. It yields the protein CSGGLSQQHTF. Filled out from reference TRBV29-1 and TRBJ1-2, the complete variable domain reads SAVISQKPSRDICQRGTSLTIQCQVDSQVTMMFWYRQQPGQSLTLIATANQGSEATYESGFVIDKFPISRPNLTFSTLTVSNMSPEDSSIYLCSGGLSQQHTFGSGTRLTVV.

The chain employs TRBV10-2 and TRBJ1-1, with D perhaps TRBD1 (5 bases). The V end was cut by 2 bases, the J end by 3 bases, with 16 bases between. Germline values: CDR1 WSHSY, CDR2 SAAADI. The CDR3 runs 16 residues. The chain's CDR3 is CASSEVPGGVHTEAFF. CDR3 DNA sequence: TGCGCCAGCAGTGAGGTCCCGGGAGGGGTACACACTGAAGCTTTCTTT.

This chain links TRBV9 with TRBJ2-2; 9 positions match TRBD2. Germline V CDR1 and CDR2: SGDLS, YYNGEE. Germline trimming cut 8 bases from V and 6 bases from J; bases unmatched to any gene: 11. The CDR3 is 15 amino acids. The CDR3 DNA sequence: TGTGCCAGTTCCGGGACTAGCCTATCGGCCGGGGAGCTGTTTTTT. Translation gives CASSGTSLSAGELFF. The variable domain in full, completed from reference TRBV9 and TRBJ2-2, reads DSGVTQTPKHLITATGQRVTLRCSPRSGDLSVYWYQQSLDQGLQFLIQYYNGEERAKGNILERFSAQQFPDLHSELNLSSLELGDSALYFCASSGTSLSAGELFFGEGSRLTVL.

This chain joins TRBV11-2 and TRBJ1-1; no clear D gene. Germline CDR1 reads SGHAT; CDR2 reads FQNNGV. V lost 3 bases, J lost 6 bases, and 14 bases lay in between. The CDR3 totals 14 residues. The CDR3 DNA sequence: TGTGCCAGCAGCTTCGGGCAGGCGAGGGCTGAAGCTTTCTTT. Its protein product is CASSFGQARAEAFF.

About this clone itself: A read error may produce the germline difference seen at one junction end. The chain links TRBV15 to TRBJ2-7, with D possibly matching TRBD2 (7 bases). CDR1 LNHNV and CDR2 YYDKDF come from the germline V gene (reference sequence). The CDR3 contains 17 residues. The CDR3 DNA sequence: TGTGCCGCCAGCAGAGCCGCCGGGGGGCTCGGTTACTACAAGCAGTACTTC. This sequence encodes CAASRAAGGLGYYKQYF.

The chain has TRBV7-2 and TRBJ1-1, with 7 positions matching TRBD1. The junction had 4 bases not matched to a gene; V was cut back by 0 bases and J by 0 bases. The germline gives CDR1 SGHTA, CDR2 FQGNSA. The CDR3 is made up of 16 amino acids. CDR3 sequence: CASSLARDRLNTEAFF. DNA for the CDR3: TGTGCCAGCAGCTTAGCCAGGGACAGATTGAACACTGAAGCTTTCTTT.

The chain carries TRBV6-6 and TRBJ2-5; possible D gene TRBD1, 6 bases. CDR3 length equals 15 residues. The germline V gene has CDR1 MNHNY and CDR2 SVGAGI (reference sequence). V dropped 5 bases and J dropped 6 bases, with 19 bases sitting between them. As DNA, the CDR3 is TGTGCCAGCAGTCCCCAGGGGCCCCACGAGAAGACCCAGTACTTC. Its protein product is CASSPQGPHEKTQYF.

The V call is TRBV5-1, the J call TRBJ1-2, with TRBD1 as a possible D gene (6 bases). V lost 2 bases to trimming and J lost 4 bases, with 12 bases between them. This CDR3 has 14 residues. The germline gives CDR1 SGHRS, CDR2 YFSETQ. Here the CDR3 reads CASSLSQGPYGYTF. The CDR3 DNA sequence: TGCGCCAGCAGCTTATCTCAGGGGCCCTATGGCTACACCTTC.

This clone turned up a few times. This chain connects TRBV7-9 to TRBJ2-3; D may be TRBD2 (5 bases). CDR1 is SEHNR, CDR2 FQNEAQ, per germline (reference sequence). The CDR3 length is 18 residues. Trimming took 5 bases from V and 1 from J, leaving 22 bases between them. CDR3 coding DNA: TGTGCCAGCAGCCACCCGAAAATGGTGGGTAGCGGCACAGATACGCAGTATTTT. Protein: CASSHPKMVGSGTDTQYF.

The chain links TRBV7-9 to TRBJ2-1, with 11 positions matching TRBD2. The V segment lost 2 bases and the J segment 5 bases; nucleotides outside the gene matches: 8. The germline V gene encodes CDR1 SEHNR and CDR2 FQNEAQ (reference sequence). The CDR3 length is 17 residues. The CDR3 reads CASSLFFGLAGHNEQFF. CDR3 bases: TGTGCCAGCAGCTTATTCTTTGGACTAGCGGGCCACAATGAGCAGTTCTTC.